This T cell receptor (beta chain) was sequenced for a study of T cell repertoires in cytomegalovirus infection. Study background: Peptides in the study included HLA-C-restricted and HLA-B-restricted CMV epitopes.

MiXCR was run by TCRdb on the reads, yielding one entry per CDR3 protein. Here the sample spans hundreds of thousands of distinct CDR3 sequences, about 30% being singletons. This clonotype was picked up many times. Its target is not known. The CDR3 has 15 residues. Germline-derived CDR1 and CDR2 are SGHTA and FQGNSA. Trimming removed 1 base at V and 3 bases at J, with 10 bases between. The source is a human donor in good health (CMV status not recorded). Some clones in this sample may be carry-over from other donors' samples. The genes are TRBV7-2 and TRBJ1-5, with unresolved D. This sample comprised cultured PBMCs, obtained from culture after CMV antigen stimulation. The CDR3 reads CASSLVRSNNQPQHF. For the CDR3, the DNA is TGTGCCAGCAGCTTAGTACGGTCTAACAATCAGCCCCAGCATTTT.